This TCR beta chain is from a study of technical replicates of blood from several donors (dated by TCRdb to the late 2010s). Libraries came from the immunoSEQ multiplex PCR assay. Held by TCRdb, this immuneACCESS table contains in-frame sequences only and omits some clones. Under half of the omission traces to an unresolved V gene where checked; the cause of the rest is unknown. For this sample the table gives around 13,000 clones, of which around 95% were detected only once. Approximately 7.4% of the sample lies in the top ten. Relative to germline, V is 0 bases shorter and J is 1 base shorter, with 10 bases between their ends. The CDR3 spans 16 residues, from the cysteine through the phenylalanine. The sequence is cut down to CDR3 DNA, 48 bases in frame from base 1. Sequences SGHNT (CDR1) and YENEEA (CDR2) are obtained from the germline V gene. Comment on this clone: Its binding antigen is unknown. No base quality values were provided; no much bigger clone lies one nucleotide off.

The sequencing input was PBMCs. Recombination linked TRBV11-3 to TRBJ2-1; 5 matching bases give a weak D call of TRBD2. This TCR was recovered from a human donor in good health. The bases read TGTGCCAGCAGCTTAGAGAAGGGAGTGTCCTACAATGAGCAGTTCTTC. It translates as CASSLEKGVSYNEQFF.